Each of the 6 T cell receptor beta chains below was sequenced from the same sample in a study of blood T cell repertoires in COVID-19. TCRdb's copy holds only in-frame clones and misses some; the assay was immunoSEQ multiplex PCR. Counted here are 150,000 to 200,000 clones, roughly nine tenths occurring once; the ten biggest clones make up approximately 3%. The sequencing sample was made of peripheral blood. The receptors were gathered from a man between 60 and 70 years old with acute or convalescent COVID-19.

The rearrangement links TRBV5-5 to TRBJ1-4; D unclear. This CDR3 has 14 amino acids. Between the trimmed V and J ends, which lost 0 bases and 8 bases, there was a span of 11 bases. The germline CDR1 and CDR2 sequences are SGHKS and YYEKEE (reference sequence). The CDR3 sequence: CASSLVGRIEKLFF. CDR3 bases: TGTGCCAGCAGCTTGGTAGGGAGGATAGAAAAACTGTTTTTT.

The V call is TRBV30, the J call TRBJ1-1; D is perhaps TRBD1 (5 bases). Trimming stripped 3 bases from V and 8 bases from J, with 13 bases between. Germline loops: CDR1 GTSNPN, CDR2 SVGIG (reference sequence). CDR3 length: 12 residues. The CDR3, as DNA: TGTGCCTGGAGCCGAAACCAGGGAGAAGCTTTCTTT. Translating it yields CAWSRNQGEAFF.

This chain uses TRBV19 with TRBJ1-6; D is perhaps TRBD1 (5 bases). In germline, CDR1 is LNHDA, CDR2 SQIVND (reference sequence). The CDR3 consists of 14 residues. The V end was cut by 6 bases, the J end by 9 bases, with 15 bases between. DNA for the CDR3: TGTGCCAGTAGCCGCAGGGAAGAATTTTCACCCCTCCACTTT. It translates to CASSRREEFSPLHF.

The rearrangement links TRBV5-1 to TRBJ2-3; TRBD1 might be the D (6 bases). This CDR3 has 18 residues. V lost 4 bases, J lost 3 bases, and 24 bases lay in between. CDR1 SGHRS and CDR2 YFSETQ come from the germline V gene. The CDR3 loop reads CASSLKTQGPLGTDTQYF. The DNA for the CDR3 is TGCGCCAGCAGCCTGAAAACTCAGGGGCCCCTGGGGACAGATACGCAGTATTTT.

The chain couples TRBV11-2 to TRBJ1-4; 8 bases agree with TRBD1. Germline V gives CDR1 SGHAT, CDR2 FQNNGV. This CDR3 is 17 amino acids long. The ends lost 5 bases at V and 3 bases at J; junction bases unmatched: 11. The CDR3 is CASSPRTGSAANEKLFF. The CDR3 DNA reads as TGTGCCAGCAGCCCGCGGACAGGGAGTGCGGCTAATGAAAAACTGTTTTTT.

This chain uses TRBV19 with TRBJ1-2; 9 bases map to TRBD1. The CDR3 runs 13 residues. V gave up 6 bases and J gave up 5 bases; unmatched junction bases: 4. CDR1 is LNHDA and CDR2 is SQIVND in the germline V gene (reference sequence). The CDR3 spells CASRFDRGYGYTF. The CDR3, as DNA: TGTGCCAGTAGATTCGACAGGGGGTATGGCTACACCTTC.